This is a list of T cell receptor beta chains from one sample in a study of cytomegalovirus exposure and HLA in healthy donors. Sequenced by immunoSEQ multiplex PCR; TCRdb stores in-frame clones only, minus some. The sample has some 290,000 clones, 88% seen once. The sequencing sample was made of PBMCs. The receptors were gathered from a man under 40 in good health and CMV-seronegative. The CDR3 runs from the conserved cysteine through the conserved F or W. A D gene is named only where the DNA matches it firmly. Size tells how often a clone was seen (once, few, many) or the class of an expanded clone, and some rows leave it out.

cdr3_nt: TGTGCCAGTAGTACGAGGGGGATTAGGGATCAGCCCCAGCATTTT
cdr3_aa: CASSTRGIRDQPQHF
clone_size: -
v_call: TRBV19
j_call: TRBJ1-5
d_call: -

cdr3_nt: TGCGCCAGCAGCCGGAACTACCTAGCGGGGTCGAACACCGGGGAGCTGTTTTTT
cdr3_aa: CASSRNYLAGSNTGELFF
clone_size: -
v_call: TRBV5-1
j_call: TRBJ2-2
d_call: TRBD2

cdr3_nt: TGTGCCAGCAGTTCCAGGGTTGGAGCTTTCTTT
cdr3_aa: CASSSRVGAFF
clone_size: -
v_call: TRBV9
j_call: TRBJ1-1
d_call: -

cdr3_nt: TGTGCCAGCAGTTACGATCGACAGCCCTACGAGCAGTACTTC
cdr3_aa: CASSYDRQPYEQYF
clone_size: -
v_call: TRBV6-5
j_call: TRBJ2-7
d_call: -

cdr3_nt: TGTGCCATCAGTTTCACACAGGGGGTAATGAACACTGAAGCTTTCTTT
cdr3_aa: CAISFTQGVMNTEAFF
clone_size: -
v_call: TRBV10-3
j_call: TRBJ1-1
d_call: TRBD1

cdr3_nt: TGTGCCAGCTCACCCGGGGGGAACACTGAAGCTTTCTTT
cdr3_aa: CASSPGGNTEAFF
clone_size: -
v_call: TRBV18
j_call: TRBJ1-1
d_call: -

cdr3_nt: TGTGCCAGCAGCGGACAAACTTACACCGGGGAGCTGTTTTTT
cdr3_aa: CASSGQTYTGELFF
clone_size: few
v_call: TRBV9
j_call: TRBJ2-2
d_call: -

cdr3_nt: TGTGCCTGGAGCACGGGGGGTGGTGGGGCCAACGTCCTGACTTTC
cdr3_aa: CAWSTGGGGANVLTF
clone_size: -
v_call: TRBV30
j_call: TRBJ2-6
d_call: TRBD2

cdr3_nt: TGTGCCAGCAGGTGGGACAGGGGAACTGAAGCTTTCTTT
cdr3_aa: CASRWDRGTEAFF
clone_size: once
v_call: TRBV28
j_call: TRBJ1-1
d_call: TRBD1

cdr3_nt: TGTGCCAGCAGTTACTCACAGGGGGGTTCACCCCTCCACTTT
cdr3_aa: CASSYSQGGSPLHF
clone_size: -
v_call: TRBV6-5
j_call: TRBJ1-6
d_call: TRBD1

cdr3_nt: TGTGCCAGTAGTAGCCTCCATACTTACTACGAGCAGTACTTC
cdr3_aa: CASSSLHTYYEQYF
clone_size: -
v_call: TRBV19
j_call: TRBJ2-7
d_call: -

cdr3_nt: TGTGCCAGCTCACCAACCGGGACAGGGATCTACGAGCAGTACTTC
cdr3_aa: CASSPTGTGIYEQYF
clone_size: -
v_call: TRBV18
j_call: TRBJ2-7
d_call: TRBD1

cdr3_nt: TGTGCCAGCAGCTTGGAGCCCAGAGCGAACTATGGCTACACCTTC
cdr3_aa: CASSLEPRANYGYTF
clone_size: -
v_call: TRBV5-5
j_call: TRBJ1-2
d_call: -

cdr3_nt: TGTGCCAGCAGTCGAGGACAGGGGAAAGAGACCCAGTACTTC
cdr3_aa: CASSRGQGKETQYF
clone_size: -
v_call: TRBV11-2
j_call: TRBJ2-5
d_call: TRBD1

cdr3_nt: TGTGCCAGCAGTTACGGGGGACAGGGGTCCTACGAGCAGTACTTC
cdr3_aa: CASSYGGQGSYEQYF
clone_size: -
v_call: TRBV6-5
j_call: TRBJ2-7
d_call: TRBD1

cdr3_nt: TGTGCCAGTAGCCCAATTTCGGTAGCTGGAAACACCATATATTTT
cdr3_aa: CASSPISVAGNTIYF
clone_size: -
v_call: TRBV19
j_call: TRBJ1-3
d_call: -

cdr3_nt: TGCGCCAGCAGCTATCTTACGGACAATGAGCAGTTCTTC
cdr3_aa: CASSYLTDNEQFF
clone_size: -
v_call: TRBV4-1
j_call: TRBJ2-1
d_call: -

cdr3_nt: TGCGCCAGCAGCTTGGGCTTCGAGACTGAAGCTTTCTTT
cdr3_aa: CASSLGFETEAFF
clone_size: -
v_call: TRBV5-1
j_call: TRBJ1-1
d_call: -

cdr3_nt: TGTGCCAGCAGCTTACTGGGCCTGGGTCAGCCCCAGCATTTT
cdr3_aa: CASSLLGLGQPQHF
clone_size: -
v_call: TRBV7-2
j_call: TRBJ1-5
d_call: -

cdr3_nt: TGTGCAAGTCGCCTGGGACAGGGAAAGCCAGAGACCCAGTACTTC
cdr3_aa: CASRLGQGKPETQYF
clone_size: -
v_call: TRBV12-2
j_call: TRBJ2-5
d_call: -

cdr3_nt: TGTGCCAGCAGCCTTAAATCAGGGCCCGGTAACACTGAAGCTTTCTTT
cdr3_aa: CASSLKSGPGNTEAFF
clone_size: -
v_call: TRBV4-2
j_call: TRBJ1-1
d_call: -

cdr3_nt: TGCAGCGTTGGAGGGGGTACCTACGAGCAGTACTTC
cdr3_aa: CSVGGGTYEQYF
clone_size: -
v_call: TRBV29-1
j_call: TRBJ2-7
d_call: -

cdr3_nt: TGCGCCAGCAGCTTGGATCCGGGAGATAATTCACCCCTCCACTTT
cdr3_aa: CASSLDPGDNSPLHF
clone_size: -
v_call: TRBV5-1
j_call: TRBJ1-6
d_call: -

cdr3_nt: TGTGCCAGCAGAACAGGGGGGCCCTACGAGCAGTACTTC
cdr3_aa: CASRTGGPYEQYF
clone_size: -
v_call: TRBV11-2
j_call: TRBJ2-7
d_call: TRBD1

cdr3_nt: TGTGCCAGCAGTGAAACCCCCGGACAGGGGAACACTGAAGCTTTCTTT
cdr3_aa: CASSETPGQGNTEAFF
clone_size: -
v_call: TRBV6-1
j_call: TRBJ1-1
d_call: TRBD1

cdr3_nt: TGTGCCAGCAGCTTACCTCAGGGTCGCCTCCACGAGCAGTACTTC
cdr3_aa: CASSLPQGRLHEQYF
clone_size: -
v_call: TRBV11-2
j_call: TRBJ2-7
d_call: -

cdr3_nt: TGTGCCAGTAGTATAGCTAGGTTATACACAGATACGCAGTATTTT
cdr3_aa: CASSIARLYTDTQYF
clone_size: -
v_call: TRBV19
j_call: TRBJ2-3
d_call: -

cdr3_nt: TGTGCCAGCAGCTTGGCAGGGGACACTGAAGCTTTCTTT
cdr3_aa: CASSLAGDTEAFF
clone_size: -
v_call: TRBV5-4
j_call: TRBJ1-1
d_call: -

cdr3_nt: TGTGCCAGCTCATCGACAGGGGCGAGTTCACCCCTCCACTTT
cdr3_aa: CASSSTGASSPLHF
clone_size: -
v_call: TRBV18
j_call: TRBJ1-6
d_call: TRBD1

cdr3_nt: TGTGCCAGCAGCGCCTTAATTCGCTACACCTTC
cdr3_aa: CASSALIRYTF
clone_size: -
v_call: TRBV9
j_call: TRBJ1-2
d_call: -

cdr3_nt: TGTGCCAGCAGTGAAGTACTTTTGGGTGAGGGTGGTGAAGCTTTCTTT
cdr3_aa: CASSEVLLGEGGEAFF
clone_size: -
v_call: TRBV6-1
j_call: TRBJ1-1
d_call: -

cdr3_nt: TGTGCCAGCAGTGGGCACAGGACAGCGAACACCGGGGAGCTGTTTTTT
cdr3_aa: CASSGHRTANTGELFF
clone_size: -
v_call: TRBV9
j_call: TRBJ2-2
d_call: -

cdr3_nt: TGTGCCAGTAGTATAGAGGACAGGGGCAATCAGCCCCAGCATTTT
cdr3_aa: CASSIEDRGNQPQHF
clone_size: -
v_call: TRBV19
j_call: TRBJ1-5
d_call: TRBD1

cdr3_nt: TGTGCCAGCAGCTTAGGGGCCGTTGGTGAGCAGTTCTTC
cdr3_aa: CASSLGAVGEQFF
clone_size: -
v_call: TRBV7-2
j_call: TRBJ2-1
d_call: -

cdr3_nt: TGTGCCAGCAGCCCGGGACTACGCTCCTACGAGCAGTACTTC
cdr3_aa: CASSPGLRSYEQYF
clone_size: -
v_call: TRBV11-2
j_call: TRBJ2-7
d_call: TRBD2

cdr3_nt: TGTGCCAGCACCCCGGGGAGCCCTGGAGAGACCCAGTACTTC
cdr3_aa: CASTPGSPGETQYF
clone_size: -
v_call: TRBV7-7
j_call: TRBJ2-5
d_call: -

cdr3_nt: TGTGCCAGCAGCTTAGTAGGAGTTGAGCAGTACTTC
cdr3_aa: CASSLVGVEQYF
clone_size: -
v_call: TRBV7-9
j_call: TRBJ2-7
d_call: -

cdr3_nt: TGCGCCAGCAGCAGGACGGGACAGGAAAACATTCAGTACTTC
cdr3_aa: CASSRTGQENIQYF
clone_size: -
v_call: TRBV5-1
j_call: TRBJ2-4
d_call: TRBD1

cdr3_nt: TGTGCCAGCAGTACATACCGGGACAGGGGGCCGCGAGCTTTCTTT
cdr3_aa: CASSTYRDRGPRAFF
clone_size: once
v_call: TRBV27
j_call: TRBJ1-1
d_call: TRBD1

cdr3_nt: TGTGCCAGTCAGAGTCGGGGATATCAAGAGACCCAGTACTTC
cdr3_aa: CASQSRGYQETQYF
clone_size: -
v_call: TRBV19
j_call: TRBJ2-5
d_call: -

cdr3_nt: TGTGCCAGCAGCTTAGCGACAGGACTCTCTGGAAACACCATATATTTT
cdr3_aa: CASSLATGLSGNTIYF
clone_size: few
v_call: TRBV7-2
j_call: TRBJ1-3
d_call: -

cdr3_nt: TGTGCCAGCAGTTACGGGGGACTAGCGGCCCAAGAGACCCAGTACTTC
cdr3_aa: CASSYGGLAAQETQYF
clone_size: -
v_call: TRBV6-5
j_call: TRBJ2-5
d_call: TRBD2

cdr3_nt: TGTGCCAGCAGTTTATCAGTAGGCGGCAAGATGACCCAGTACTTC
cdr3_aa: CASSLSVGGKMTQYF
clone_size: -
v_call: TRBV27
j_call: TRBJ2-5
d_call: -

cdr3_nt: TGTGCCAGCAGCTACCGACAGGGTTTAAACACTGAAGCTTTCTTT
cdr3_aa: CASSYRQGLNTEAFF
clone_size: -
v_call: TRBV7-2
j_call: TRBJ1-1
d_call: TRBD1

cdr3_nt: TGTGCCAGCAGACGTACCTCCGGGACAGGATCCTATAGCAATCAGCCCCAGCATTTT
cdr3_aa: CASRRTSGTGSYSNQPQHF
clone_size: -
v_call: TRBV27
j_call: TRBJ1-5
d_call: TRBD1

cdr3_nt: TGTGCCAGCAGCCCTGGGACAGATAGCAATCAGCCCCAGCATTTT
cdr3_aa: CASSPGTDSNQPQHF
clone_size: -
v_call: TRBV11-2
j_call: TRBJ1-5
d_call: TRBD1

cdr3_nt: TGTGCCAGCAGTGAAGGGCTAGCGGGGGGTCCCTACGAGCAGTACTTC
cdr3_aa: CASSEGLAGGPYEQYF
clone_size: -
v_call: TRBV2
j_call: TRBJ2-7
d_call: TRBD2

cdr3_nt: TGCGCCAGCAGCTTGGCAGGGGACACTGAAGCTTTCTTT
cdr3_aa: CASSLAGDTEAFF
clone_size: few
v_call: TRBV5-1
j_call: TRBJ1-1
d_call: -

cdr3_nt: TGTGCCAGCAGTTTATCTGGTCAGGGGGCTATCTCTGGAAACACCATATATTTT
cdr3_aa: CASSLSGQGAISGNTIYF
clone_size: -
v_call: TRBV27
j_call: TRBJ1-3
d_call: TRBD1

cdr3_nt: TGTGCCAGCAGGGGCTTGATCGATGAGCAGTTCTTC
cdr3_aa: CASRGLIDEQFF
clone_size: few
v_call: TRBV6-6
j_call: TRBJ2-1
d_call: -

cdr3_nt: TGTGCCAGTGGACTAGCGGGGGCCCAAGAGACCCAGTACTTC
cdr3_aa: CASGLAGAQETQYF
clone_size: -
v_call: TRBV10-3
j_call: TRBJ2-5
d_call: TRBD2

cdr3_nt: TGTGCCAGCAGGAAGGGGGCGAGGGACTCACCCCTCCACTTT
cdr3_aa: CASRKGARDSPLHF
clone_size: once
v_call: TRBV9
j_call: TRBJ1-6
d_call: TRBD1

cdr3_nt: TGCGCCAGCAGCCTAGGACAGTCCCCCTACTATGGCTACACCTTC
cdr3_aa: CASSLGQSPYYGYTF
clone_size: -
v_call: TRBV4-1
j_call: TRBJ1-2
d_call: -

cdr3_nt: TGCGCCAGCAGCTTGGGACTAGTGGGTTCCACAGATACGCAGTATTTT
cdr3_aa: CASSLGLVGSTDTQYF
clone_size: -
v_call: TRBV5-1
j_call: TRBJ2-3
d_call: -

cdr3_nt: TGTGCCAGCTCACCAAACACCGGGACAGGGGTTGGCTACACCTTC
cdr3_aa: CASSPNTGTGVGYTF
clone_size: -
v_call: TRBV18
j_call: TRBJ1-2
d_call: TRBD1

cdr3_nt: TGTGCCAGCAGCCCCCCGGCTAGCGGGGGTGCAGATACGCAGTATTTT
cdr3_aa: CASSPPASGGADTQYF
clone_size: -
v_call: TRBV7-9
j_call: TRBJ2-3
d_call: TRBD2

cdr3_nt: TGTGCCAGCAGCGGAGGGACAGGGGTCCGCACTGAAGCTTTCTTT
cdr3_aa: CASSGGTGVRTEAFF
clone_size: -
v_call: TRBV27
j_call: TRBJ1-1
d_call: TRBD1